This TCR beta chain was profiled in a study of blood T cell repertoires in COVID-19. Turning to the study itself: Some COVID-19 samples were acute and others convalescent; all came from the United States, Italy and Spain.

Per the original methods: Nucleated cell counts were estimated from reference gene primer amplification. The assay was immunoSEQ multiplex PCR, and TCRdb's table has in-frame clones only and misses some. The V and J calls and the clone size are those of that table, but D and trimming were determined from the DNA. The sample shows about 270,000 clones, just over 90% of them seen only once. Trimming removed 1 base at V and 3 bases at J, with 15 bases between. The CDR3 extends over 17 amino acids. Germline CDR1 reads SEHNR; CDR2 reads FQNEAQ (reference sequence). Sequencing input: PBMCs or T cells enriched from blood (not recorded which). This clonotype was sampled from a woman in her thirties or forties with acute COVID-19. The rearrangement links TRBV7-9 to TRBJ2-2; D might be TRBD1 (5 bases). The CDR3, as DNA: TGTGCCAGCAGCTTAGGTCATAGGCTAGGGGACACCGGGGAGCTGTTTTTT. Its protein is CASSLGHRLGDTGELFF.